Given below is one TCR beta chain in context. These data belong to a study of CD8 T cells in Susac syndrome. Sequencing of TCR beta drew on CD8+ and CD4+ T cells from blood. The authors negatively isolated CD8+ and CD4+ T cells and FACS-enriched TEMRA cells. The V segment lost 5 bases and the J segment 1 base; nucleotides outside the gene matches: 5. Germline CDR1 is LNHNV and CDR2 is YYDKDF (reference sequence). The CDR3 runs to 15 residues. An amount of RNA that ranged from roughly 0.5 to 1 ug was reverse transcribed with random hexamers. It was immunoSEQ multiplex PCR that amplified TCR beta CDR3 across 54 Vbeta and 13 Jbeta. TCRdb reprocessed the immunoSEQ multiplex PCR reads with MiXCR, giving one entry per CDR3 protein. This sample has about 210,000 distinct CDR3 sequences; more than 85% occur once, and the top ten carry around 0.082%.

The chain combines TRBV15 with TRBJ2-5; TRBD2 agrees at 9 bases. The specimen sequenced was CD4+ T cells from PBMCs. This TCR came from a human donor with multiple sclerosis. In nucleotides, the CDR3 is TGTGCCACCAGCTTGAGAGCGGGGGGCCAAGAGACCCAGTACTTC. Amino acids: CATSLRAGGQETQYF.